Only a few counts were recorded for the clone carrying this T cell receptor (beta chain). Its antigen remains unknown. A junction boundary mismatches the germline segment, possibly from a read error. The record originates from a study of T-cell reconstitution after alpha-beta-depleted transplantation in children. Study results and caveats: T-cell counts and diversity at one year post-transplant came mainly from newly produced T cells. Surviving recipient T cells and intrathymic progenitors accounted for some patients' high TCRbeta diversity at day 60. Reportedly, roughly two months post-transplant, alpha-beta T cells arose from several hundred expanded graft clones.

TCRbeta library preparation incorporated unique molecular identifiers. TCRdb recomputed calls from the PCR reads with MiXCR, one row per CDR3 protein. The sample lists about 58,000 distinct CDR3 sequences, less than 55% occurring once. Germline V gene sequence: CDR1 SGHRS, CDR2 YFSETQ. The CDR3 runs 15 residues. The rearrangement joins TRBV5-1 to TRBJ2-7; the match to TRBD2 covers 10 bases. Sequencing used PBMCs, mostly from graft donor cells, obtained 360 days after TCRalphabeta/CD19-depleted stem cell transplant. The origin of this receptor is a male patient younger than 18 who had a stem cell transplant for acute lymphoblastic leukemia, so the T cells may come from the graft donor. In DNA form, the CDR3 reads TGTGCCAGCAGCTTAGTAGCGGGAGGTTCCTACGAGCAGTACTTC. Translating gives CASSLVAGGSYEQYF.